This T cell receptor (beta chain) derives from a study of blood T cell repertoires in COVID-19. Authors' analysis steps: Using reference gene primer amplification, nucleated cell counts were estimated. TCRdb's table, derived via immunoSEQ multiplex PCR, lists solely in-frame clones and lacks some. V and J calls and clone size follow that table, whereas D and trimming were derived from the DNA. This table holds over 20,000 clones, 72% found once. Germline lookup yields CDR1 MNHEY and CDR2 SMNVEV (reference sequence). V trimming: 5 bases; J trimming: 6 bases; junction bases outside the gene matches: 7. The CDR3 spans 16 residues. In this sample, this clone turned up many times.

Sequenced material: peripheral blood. The TCR was taken from a woman older than 75 with acute or convalescent COVID-19. The chain carries TRBV27 and TRBJ2-7; 16 bases agree with TRBD2. The CDR3 DNA follows: TGTGCCAGCAGTCCGGGACTAGCGGGAGGGATTAGCGAGCAGTACTTC. Its protein product is CASSPGLAGGISEQYF.